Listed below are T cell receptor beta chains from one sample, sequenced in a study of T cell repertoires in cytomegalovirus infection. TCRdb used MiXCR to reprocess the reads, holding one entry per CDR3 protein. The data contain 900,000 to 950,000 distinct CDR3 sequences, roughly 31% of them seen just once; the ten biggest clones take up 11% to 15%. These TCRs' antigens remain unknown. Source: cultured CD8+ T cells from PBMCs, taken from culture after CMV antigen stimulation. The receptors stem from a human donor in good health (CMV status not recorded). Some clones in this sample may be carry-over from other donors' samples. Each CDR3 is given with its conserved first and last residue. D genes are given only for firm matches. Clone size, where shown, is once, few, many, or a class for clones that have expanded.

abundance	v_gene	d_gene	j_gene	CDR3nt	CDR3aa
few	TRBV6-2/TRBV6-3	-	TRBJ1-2	TGTGCCAGCAGTTACTTCCTCCGGGGCGACTATGGCTACACCTTC	CASSYFLRGDYGYTF
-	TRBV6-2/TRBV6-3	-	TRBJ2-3	TGTGCCAGCAGTTACGATACTAGCACAGATACGCAGTATTTT	CASSYDTSTDTQYF
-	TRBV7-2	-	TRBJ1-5	TGTGCCAGCAGCTTAGACGGCCGGGGTGGTCAGCCCCAGCATTTT	CASSLDGRGGQPQHF
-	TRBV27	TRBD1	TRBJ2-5	TGTGCCAGCAGTCCCACACAGGGGGCTGGAGAGACCCAGTACTTC	CASSPTQGAGETQYF
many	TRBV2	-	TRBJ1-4	TGTGCCAGCAGTGTTCCTCCAGGGGTCATGGATGAAAAACTGTTTTTT	CASSVPPGVMDEKLFF
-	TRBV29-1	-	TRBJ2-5	TGCAGCGTTGAAGATCTCCCTGGCGGGGCCCAAGAGACCCAGTACTTC	CSVEDLPGGAQETQYF
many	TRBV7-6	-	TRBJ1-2	TGTGCCAGCAGCTTAGGAAGGGACGAGGGGATGCGTGGCTACACCTTC	CASSLGRDEGMRGYTF
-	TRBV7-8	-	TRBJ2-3	TGTGCCAGCAGCCCCAGGGTCCCTGATACGCAGTATTTT	CASSPRVPDTQYF
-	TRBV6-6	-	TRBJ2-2	TGTGCCAGCCTTATCGGGGCCGGGGAGCTGTTTTTT	CASLIGAGELFF
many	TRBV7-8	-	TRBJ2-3	TGTGCCAGCAGCTCACCCCAGGGTACTGATACGCAGTATTTT	CASSSPQGTDTQYF
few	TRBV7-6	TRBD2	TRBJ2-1	TGTGCCAGCAGCTTATTACTAGCGGGGGGGCCGGCTGAGCAGTTCTTC	CASSLLLAGGPAEQFF
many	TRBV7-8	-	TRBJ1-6	TGTGCCAGCAGCCACTCATACGGGGACCCTTCACCCCTCCACTTT	CASSHSYGDPSPLHF
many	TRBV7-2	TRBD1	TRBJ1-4	TGTGCCAGCAGCTTAGTACTAGGGGGCGAAAAACTGTTTTTT	CASSLVLGGEKLFF
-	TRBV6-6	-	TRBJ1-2	TGTGCCAGCCAGGGTCCCAGGGGCTACACCTTC	CASQGPRGYTF
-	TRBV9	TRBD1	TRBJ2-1	TGTGCCAGCAGTAAGGGGGCATACAATGAGCAGTTCTTC	CASSKGAYNEQFF
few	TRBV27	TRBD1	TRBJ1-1	TGTGCCAGCAGTCCTACCCCAGGGGGCGGGCGGGACACTGAAGCTTTCTTT	CASSPTPGGGRDTEAFF
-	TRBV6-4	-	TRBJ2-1	TGTGCCAGCAGTGAGAGGAGGGGGGGCCTCGATGAGCAGTTCTTC	CASSERRGGLDEQFF
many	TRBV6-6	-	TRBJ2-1	TGTGCCAGCAGGAGGGGGGACAATGAGCAGTTCTTC	CASRRGDNEQFF
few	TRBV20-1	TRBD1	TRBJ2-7	TGCAGTGCTAGAATAACTCCCGGGACAGGGGGACACGAGCAGTACTTC	CSARITPGTGGHEQYF
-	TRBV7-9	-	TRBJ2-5	TGTGCCAGCAGCAAGGGACAACAAGAGACCCAGTACTTC	CASSKGQQETQYF
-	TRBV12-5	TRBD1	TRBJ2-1	TGTGCTAGTGGTTTGCCGACAGGGAACAATGAGCAGTTCTTC	CASGLPTGNNEQFF
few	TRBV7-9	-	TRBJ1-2	TGTGCCAGCAGCTCTGGACAGACTAACTATGGCTACACCTTC	CASSSGQTNYGYTF
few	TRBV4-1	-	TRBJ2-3	TGCGCCAGCAGCCAGTTGGATTCTGGGGGCGCCGGGGGATCTCAGTATTTT	CASSQLDSGGAGGSQYF
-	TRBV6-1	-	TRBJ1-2	TGTGCCAGCAGTGTCGGGCCCCGGGGGGACTATGGCTACACCTTC	CASSVGPRGDYGYTF
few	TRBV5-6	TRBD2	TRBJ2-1	TGTGCCAGCAGCCCTCCCCTTGGGACTAGCGGGGGTTTTTCCTACAATGAGCAGTTCTTC	CASSPPLGTSGGFSYNEQFF
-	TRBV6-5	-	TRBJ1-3	TGTGCCAGCAAACCGGGACGCCTCTCTGGAAACACCATATATTTT	CASKPGRLSGNTIYF
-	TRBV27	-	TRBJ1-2	TGTGCCAGCAGTTTCGGCGGGGGCGCTAACTATGGCTACACCTTC	CASSFGGGANYGYTF
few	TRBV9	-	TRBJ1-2	TGTGCCAGCAGCGTAGTAGAGGGCTACACCTTC	CASSVVEGYTF
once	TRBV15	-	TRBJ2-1	TGTGCCACCAGCCCGACTCATTCCTCCTACAATGAGCAGTTCTTC	CATSPTHSSYNEQFF
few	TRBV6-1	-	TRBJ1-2	TGTGCCACCCAGGGGAGTGGCTACACCTTC	CATQGSGYTF
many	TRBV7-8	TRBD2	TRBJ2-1	TGTGCCAGCAGCACCCAATCTAGCGGGAGCTCCTACAATGAGCAGTTCTTC	CASSTQSSGSSYNEQFF
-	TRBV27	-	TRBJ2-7	TGTGCCAGCAGTTTATCGTTCTCGTACGAGCAGTACTTC	CASSLSFSYEQYF
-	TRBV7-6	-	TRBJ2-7	TGTGCCAGCAGCCCGTGGGGCGGCAGGCGCTACGAGCAGTACTTC	CASSPWGGRRYEQYF
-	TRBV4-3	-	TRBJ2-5	TGCGCCAGCAGCCAGACCACAGGGTCCCAACAGACCCAGTACTTC	CASSQTTGSQQTQYF
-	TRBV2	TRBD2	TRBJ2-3	TGTGCCAGCAGTCATTCGGCTAGCGGATTAGGCACAGATACGCAGTATTTT	CASSHSASGLGTDTQYF
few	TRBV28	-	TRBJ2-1	TGTGCCAGCAGCCTAGTAAAGCCATCTTACAATGAGCAGTTCTTC	CASSLVKPSYNEQFF
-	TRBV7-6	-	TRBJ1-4	TGTGTCAGCAGTCCCCGGACAGTGGCTTTGGAAAAACTGTTTTTT	CVSSPRTVALEKLFF
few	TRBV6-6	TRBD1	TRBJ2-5	TGTGCCAGCAGTCCGGACAGGGACGGCGAGACCCAGTACTTC	CASSPDRDGETQYF
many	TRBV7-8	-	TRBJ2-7	TGTGCCAGCAGCTTAGAATGGGAGCAGTACTTC	CASSLEWEQYF
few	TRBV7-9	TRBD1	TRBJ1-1	TGTGCCAGCAGCCCGGACAGGGGGCTTGGCACTGAAGCTTTCTTT	CASSPDRGLGTEAFF
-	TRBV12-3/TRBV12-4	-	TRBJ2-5	TGTGCCAGCAGTTTAAAGCCGGCAGGGAAGACCCAGTACTTC	CASSLKPAGKTQYF
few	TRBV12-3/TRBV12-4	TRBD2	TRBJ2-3	TGTGCCAGCAGTTCCGCGACGAGACTAGCGGGGATTACAGATACGCAGTATTTT	CASSSATRLAGITDTQYF
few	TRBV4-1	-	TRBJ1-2	TGCGCCAGCAGCAATCATCGGTTCGACGGATATGGCTACACCTTC	CASSNHRFDGYGYTF
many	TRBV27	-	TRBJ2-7	TGTGCCAGCAGTCAGAACTACGAGCAGTACTTC	CASSQNYEQYF
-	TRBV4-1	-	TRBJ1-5	TGCGCCAGCAGCCAAGGGGACATTTATAGCAATCAGCCCCAGCATTTT	CASSQGDIYSNQPQHF
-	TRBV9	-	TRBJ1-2	TGTGCCAGCAGCGCGTACACTAACTATGGCTACACCTTC	CASSAYTNYGYTF
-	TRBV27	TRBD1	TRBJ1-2	TGTGCCAGCAGTTTTTGGGGGACAGCTAACTATGGCTACACCTTC	CASSFWGTANYGYTF
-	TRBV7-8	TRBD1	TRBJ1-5	TGTGCCAGCAGCTCAACACTTGGGACAGGGAAGGATCAGCCCCAGCATTTT	CASSSTLGTGKDQPQHF
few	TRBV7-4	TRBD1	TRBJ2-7	TGTGCCAGCAGCTCCACAGGGGGCTCCTACGAGCAGTACTTC	CASSSTGGSYEQYF